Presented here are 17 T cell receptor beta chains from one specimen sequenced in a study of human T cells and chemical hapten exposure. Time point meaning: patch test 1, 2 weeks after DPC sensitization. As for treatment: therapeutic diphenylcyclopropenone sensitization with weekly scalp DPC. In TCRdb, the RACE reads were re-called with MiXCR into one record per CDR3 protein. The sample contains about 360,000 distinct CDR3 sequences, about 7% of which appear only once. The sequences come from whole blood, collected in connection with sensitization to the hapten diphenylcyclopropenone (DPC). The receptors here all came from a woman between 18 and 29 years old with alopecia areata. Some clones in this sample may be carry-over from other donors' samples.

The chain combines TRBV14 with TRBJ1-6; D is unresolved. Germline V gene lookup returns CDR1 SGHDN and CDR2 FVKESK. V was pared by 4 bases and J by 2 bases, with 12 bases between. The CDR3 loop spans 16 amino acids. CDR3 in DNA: TGTGCCAGCAGCCCCCTGATTGGCGCCTATAATTCACCCCTCCACTTT. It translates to CASSPLIGAYNSPLHF.

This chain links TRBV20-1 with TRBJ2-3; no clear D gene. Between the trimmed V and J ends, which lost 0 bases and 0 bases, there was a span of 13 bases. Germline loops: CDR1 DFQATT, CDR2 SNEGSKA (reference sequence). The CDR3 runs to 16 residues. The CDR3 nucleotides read TGCAGTGCTAGAGATCCGTCAGGCGCTAGCACAGATACGCAGTATTTT. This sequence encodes CSARDPSGASTDTQYF.

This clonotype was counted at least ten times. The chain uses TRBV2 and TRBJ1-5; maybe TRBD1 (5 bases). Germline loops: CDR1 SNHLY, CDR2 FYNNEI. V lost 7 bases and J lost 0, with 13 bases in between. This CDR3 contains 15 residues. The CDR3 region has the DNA TGTGCCAGCACCTGGGACGTTTATAGCAATCAGCCCCAGCATTTT. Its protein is CASTWDVYSNQPQHF. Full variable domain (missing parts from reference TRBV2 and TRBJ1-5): EPEVTQTPSHQVTQMGQEVILRCVPISNHLYFYWYRQILGQKVEFLVSFYNNEISEKSEIFDDQFSVERPDGSNFTLKIRSTKLEDSAMYFCASTWDVYSNQPQHFGDGTRLSIL.

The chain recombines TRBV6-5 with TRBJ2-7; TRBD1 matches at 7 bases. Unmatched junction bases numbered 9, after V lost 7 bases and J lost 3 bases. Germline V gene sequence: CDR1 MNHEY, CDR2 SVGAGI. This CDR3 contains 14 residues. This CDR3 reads CASKSLRGLYEQYF. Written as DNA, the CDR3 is TGTGCCAGCAAGTCTTTAAGGGGGCTCTACGAGCAGTACTTC.

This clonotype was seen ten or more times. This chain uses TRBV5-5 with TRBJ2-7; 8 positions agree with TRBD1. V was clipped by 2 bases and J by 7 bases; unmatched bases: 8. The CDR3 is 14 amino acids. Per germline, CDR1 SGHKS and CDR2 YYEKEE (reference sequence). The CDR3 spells CASSFPDRVGEQYF. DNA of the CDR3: TGTGCCAGCAGCTTCCCGGACAGGGTAGGGGAGCAGTACTTC.

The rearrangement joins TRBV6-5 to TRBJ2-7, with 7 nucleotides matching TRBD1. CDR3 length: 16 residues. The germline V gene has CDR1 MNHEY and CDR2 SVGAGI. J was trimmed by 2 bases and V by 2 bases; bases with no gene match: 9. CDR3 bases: TGTGCCAGCAGTTACCTTGGGACAGCTCACCCCTACGAGCAGTACTTC. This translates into CASSYLGTAHPYEQYF.

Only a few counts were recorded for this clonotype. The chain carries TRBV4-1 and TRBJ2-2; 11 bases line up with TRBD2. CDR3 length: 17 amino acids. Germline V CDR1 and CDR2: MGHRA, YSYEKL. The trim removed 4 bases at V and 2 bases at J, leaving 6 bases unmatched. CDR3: CASSLTLAGGNTGELFF. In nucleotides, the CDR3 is TGCGCCAGCAGCCTTACTCTAGCGGGGGGAAACACCGGGGAGCTGTTTTTT.

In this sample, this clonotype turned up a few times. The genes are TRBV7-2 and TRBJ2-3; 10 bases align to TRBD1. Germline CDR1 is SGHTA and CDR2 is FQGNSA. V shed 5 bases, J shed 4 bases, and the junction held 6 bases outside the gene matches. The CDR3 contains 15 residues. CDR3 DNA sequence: TGTGCCAGCAGCGCCCGGGACAGGGGTCCAGATACGCAGTATTTT. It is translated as CASSARDRGPDTQYF.

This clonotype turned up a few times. The CDR3, as DNA: TGTGCCAGCAGCCCAGGGTACGGATCAACTAATGAAAAACTGTTTTTT. This codes for CASSPGYGSTNEKLFF. The rearrangement uses TRBV12-3 or TRBV12-4 and TRBJ1-4; perhaps TRBD1 as D (5 bases). V was shortened by 6 bases and J by 0 bases, with 14 bases between the two germline ends. The CDR3 sequence is 16 residues long.

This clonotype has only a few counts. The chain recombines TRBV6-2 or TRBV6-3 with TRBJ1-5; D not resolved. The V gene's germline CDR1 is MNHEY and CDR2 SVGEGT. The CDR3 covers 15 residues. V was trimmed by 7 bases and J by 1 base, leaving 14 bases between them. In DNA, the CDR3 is TGTGCCAGCACCGACCTATTGGAAAGCAATCAGCCCCAGCATTTT. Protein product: CASTDLLESNQPQHF.

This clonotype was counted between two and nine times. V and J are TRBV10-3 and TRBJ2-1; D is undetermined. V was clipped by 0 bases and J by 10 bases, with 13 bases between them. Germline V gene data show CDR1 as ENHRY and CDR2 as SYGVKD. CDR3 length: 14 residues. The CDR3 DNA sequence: TGTGCCATCAGTGAGTCGGCCAGCTACACAGAGCAGTTCTTC. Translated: CAISESASYTEQFF.

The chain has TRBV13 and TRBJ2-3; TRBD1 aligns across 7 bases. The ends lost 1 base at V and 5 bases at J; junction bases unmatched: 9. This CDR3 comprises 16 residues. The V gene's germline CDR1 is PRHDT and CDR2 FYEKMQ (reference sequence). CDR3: CASSLEGGTGRDTQYF. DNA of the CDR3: TGTGCCAGCAGCTTAGAAGGGGGCACCGGAAGAGATACGCAGTATTTT.

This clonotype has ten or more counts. The CDR3 region is CASSQEHSNQPQHF. The CDR3 coding sequence is TGTGCCAGCAGCCAAGAACACAGCAATCAGCCCCAGCATTTT. J is TRBJ1-5 and V is TRBV3-1; D not certain. Trimming removed 0 bases at V and 1 base at J, with 4 bases between. The CDR3 has 14 amino acids. The V gene's germline CDR1 is LGHDT and CDR2 YNNKEL (reference sequence).

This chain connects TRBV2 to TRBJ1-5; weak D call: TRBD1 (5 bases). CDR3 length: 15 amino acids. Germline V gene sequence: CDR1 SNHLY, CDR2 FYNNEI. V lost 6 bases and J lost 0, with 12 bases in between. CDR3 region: CASRATENSNQPQHF. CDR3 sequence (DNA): TGTGCCAGCAGGGCGACAGAAAATAGCAATCAGCCCCAGCATTTT.

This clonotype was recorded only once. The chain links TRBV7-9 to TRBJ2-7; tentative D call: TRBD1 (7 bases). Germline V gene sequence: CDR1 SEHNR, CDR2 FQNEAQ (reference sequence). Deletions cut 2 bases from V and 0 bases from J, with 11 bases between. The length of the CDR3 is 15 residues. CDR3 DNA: TGTGCCAGCAGCTTACCAGGGGGGTTCTCCTACGAGCAGTACTTC. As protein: CASSLPGGFSYEQYF.

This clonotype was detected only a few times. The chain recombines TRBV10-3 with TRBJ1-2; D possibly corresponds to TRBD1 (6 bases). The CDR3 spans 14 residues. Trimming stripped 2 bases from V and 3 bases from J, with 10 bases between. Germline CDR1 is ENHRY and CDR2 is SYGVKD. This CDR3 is CAISETSGDYGYTF. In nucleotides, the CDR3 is TGTGCCATCAGTGAGACATCAGGGGACTATGGCTACACCTTC.

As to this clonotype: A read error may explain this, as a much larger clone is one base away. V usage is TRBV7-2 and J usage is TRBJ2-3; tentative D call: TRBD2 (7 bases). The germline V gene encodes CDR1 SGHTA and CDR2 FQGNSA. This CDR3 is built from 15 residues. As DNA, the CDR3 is TGTGCCTGCAGCTTGGGGGGGCTGGGAACAGATACGCAGTATTTT. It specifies CACSLGGLGTDTQYF.